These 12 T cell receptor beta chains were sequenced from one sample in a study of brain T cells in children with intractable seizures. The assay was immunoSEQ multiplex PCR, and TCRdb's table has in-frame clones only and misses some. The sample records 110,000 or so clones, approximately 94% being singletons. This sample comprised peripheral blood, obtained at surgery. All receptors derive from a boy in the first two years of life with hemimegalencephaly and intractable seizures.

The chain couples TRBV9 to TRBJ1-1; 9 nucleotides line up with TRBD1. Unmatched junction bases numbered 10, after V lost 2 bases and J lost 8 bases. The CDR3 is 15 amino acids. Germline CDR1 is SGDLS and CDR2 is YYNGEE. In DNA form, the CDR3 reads TGTGCCAGCAGCGTCTCTGGACAGGGGAGGGGAGAAGCTTTCTTT. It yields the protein CASSVSGQGRGEAFF.

The CDR3 DNA is TGTGCCAGCAGTATCGACTACCCCCACGAGCAGTACTTC. Translating it yields CASSIDYPHEQYF. The V and J genes are TRBV12-3 or TRBV12-4 and TRBJ2-7; perhaps TRBD2 as D (5 bases). Trimming pared 5 bases from V and 5 bases from J, leaving 13 bases between. CDR3 length: 13 amino acids.

The DNA for the CDR3 is TGTGCCAGCAGTTTAAACCCGGGCCTCTATGGCTACACCTTC. Translated, it gives CASSLNPGLYGYTF. The rearrangement links TRBV28 to TRBJ1-2; D remains ambiguous. V lost 2 bases, J lost 4 bases, and 11 bases lay in between. The germline CDR1 and CDR2 sequences are MDHEN and SYDVKM. The CDR3 has 14 residues.

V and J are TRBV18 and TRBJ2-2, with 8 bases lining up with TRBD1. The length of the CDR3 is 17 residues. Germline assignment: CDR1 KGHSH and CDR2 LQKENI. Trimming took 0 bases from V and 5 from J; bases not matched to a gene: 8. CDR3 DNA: TGTGCCAGCTCACCACCGATGACAGGGGTCGGGACCGGGGAGCTGTTTTTT. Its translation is CASSPPMTGVGTGELFF.

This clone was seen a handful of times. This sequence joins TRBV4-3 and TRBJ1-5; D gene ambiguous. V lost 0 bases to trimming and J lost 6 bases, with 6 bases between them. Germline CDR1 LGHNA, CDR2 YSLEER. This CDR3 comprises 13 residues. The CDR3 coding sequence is TGCGCCAGCAGCCAAGATATGGGTCAGCCCCAGCATTTT. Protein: CASSQDMGQPQHF.

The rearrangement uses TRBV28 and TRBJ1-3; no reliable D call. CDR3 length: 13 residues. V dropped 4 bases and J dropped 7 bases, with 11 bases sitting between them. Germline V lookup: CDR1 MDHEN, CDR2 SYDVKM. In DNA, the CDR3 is TGTGCCAGCAGTTCCCCGGCAGTCAACACCATATATTTT. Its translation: CASSSPAVNTIYF.

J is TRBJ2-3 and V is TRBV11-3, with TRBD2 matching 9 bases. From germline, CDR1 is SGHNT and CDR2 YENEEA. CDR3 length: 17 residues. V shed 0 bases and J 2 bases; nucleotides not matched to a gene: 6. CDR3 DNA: TGTGCCAGCAGCTTAGATGGAGAGCGGGAGGTCACAGATACGCAGTATTTT. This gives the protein CASSLDGEREVTDTQYF.

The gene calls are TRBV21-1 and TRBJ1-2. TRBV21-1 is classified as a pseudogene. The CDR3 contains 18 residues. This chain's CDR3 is CASRRRRGRFGANYGYTF. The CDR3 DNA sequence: TGTGCCAGCAGAAGAAGACGGGGGCGATTTGGAGCTAACTATGGCTACACCTTC.

The CDR3 DNA reads TGTGCCAGCAGTAACGGACAGAACTATGGCTACACCTTC. Protein: CASSNGQNYGYTF. The chain uses TRBV28 and TRBJ1-2, with D possibly being TRBD1 (6 bases). V was cut by 5 bases and J by 2 bases, with 9 bases left in between. This CDR3 spans 13 amino acids. Germline CDR1 and CDR2: MDHEN and SYDVKM.

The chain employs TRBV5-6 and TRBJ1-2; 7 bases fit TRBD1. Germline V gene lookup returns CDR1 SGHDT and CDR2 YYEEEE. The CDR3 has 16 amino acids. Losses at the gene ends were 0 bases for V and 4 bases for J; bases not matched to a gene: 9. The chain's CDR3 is CASSLARGQTLYGYTF. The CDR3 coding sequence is TGTGCCAGCAGCTTGGCGCGGGGACAGACCCTCTATGGCTACACCTTC.

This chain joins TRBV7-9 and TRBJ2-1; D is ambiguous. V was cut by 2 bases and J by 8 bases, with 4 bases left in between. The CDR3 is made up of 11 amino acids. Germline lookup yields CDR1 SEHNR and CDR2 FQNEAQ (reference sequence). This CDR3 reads CASSLSDEQFF. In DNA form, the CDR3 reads TGTGCCAGCAGCTTAAGCGATGAGCAGTTCTTC.

The CDR3 coding sequence is TGTGCCAGCATGTCGACCGCGGAGGGGACGGCCTACGAGCAGTACTTC. Its translation: CASMSTAEGTAYEQYF. The chain carries TRBV28 and TRBJ2-7; TRBD2 might be the D (6 bases). Trimming left V 7 bases short and J 2 bases short, with 21 bases between. This CDR3 is 16 amino acids long. CDR1 and CDR2 from the germline V gene are MDHEN and SYDVKM.